The entry below gives a single T cell receptor beta chain sequence along with its context. The specificity of this receptor is unknown. Base qualities are not at hand, and no much larger clone is one base apart. TCRbeta CDR3 regions were amplified from genomic DNA by means of the immunoSEQ Assay, a bias-controlled multiplex PCR. The paper's data handling went like this. The number of nucleated cells in each sample was estimated by amplification of reference gene primers within the assay. To quantify the absolute abundance of each unique TCRbeta CDR3 rearrangement, sequence reads were collapsed and filtered. For each sample, productive Simpson clonality was calculated by taking the square root of Simpson's diversity index across productive rearrangements. Held by TCRdb, this immuneACCESS table contains in-frame sequences only and omits some clones. Under half of the omission traces to an unresolved V gene where checked; the cause of the rest is unknown. Clone size and V and J calls were adopted from that table, with D and trimming inferred from the DNA. Counted in this sample were roughly 260,000 clones; about 89% of them appeared once. The ten largest clones add up to 8.5% to 10% of the sample.

This specimen belongs to a study of blood T cell repertoires in COVID-19 (TCRdb year 2020). Some background on the complete study: Collaborator samples came from the United States, Italy and Spain and covered acute and convalescent phases of COVID-19. The material from the prospective study consisted of cDNA or gDNA derived from T cells, B-cell-depleted T cells, or PBMCs. The samples were drawn from the first 160 participants of the ongoing ImmuneRACE study and from 950 to 1,500 subjects provided by 6 global collaborators. Where available, HLA class I and class II types were obtained from metadata supplied by the sample provider rather than from assay-based typing. The repertoires were released in a freely available public database meant as a resource for research on the immune response to SARS-CoV-2. Deeply sampled blood TCRbeta repertoires from subjects exposed to, actively infected with, or recovered from COVID-19 were included in the dataset. The sample metadata nearly always contained a de-identified subject ID, COVID-19 status, age in years and sex.

Broader findings and caveats from the paper: The quantity of clinical and demographic metadata differed by source and by participant and was supplied without curation.

Another Seattle source contributed samples from volunteer blood donors who had recovered from COVID-19. The collaborating institutions used their own protocols to collect whole blood in K2EDTA tubes. For TCRbeta analysis, collaborator samples were shipped as frozen whole blood, as isolated PBMCs, or as DNA extracted from either sample type. The receptor was derived from a man aged 40-49 years who had recovered from COVID-19. The specimen sequenced was peripheral blood.

CDR3 reads: CASSRGTSGQFF. The DNA sequence is given as TGTGCCAGCAGCCGGGGGACTAGCGGGCAGTTCTTC. This receptor chain uses TRBV7-8 and TRBJ2-1; 11 central nucleotides agree with TRBD2. Unmatched junction bases come to 3, with V trimmed by 5 bases and J by 12 bases. The CDR3 measures 12 amino acids from cysteine to phenylalanine. Left in the record is the CDR3 DNA by itself, 36 bases read in frame from the first base. From the germline V gene, CDR1 is SGHVS and CDR2 is FQNEAQ.